The rows below give T cell receptor beta chains drawn from one sample of a study of shared clonotypes between healthy human individuals. Generated by immunoSEQ multiplex PCR, the TCRdb table keeps only in-frame clones and is missing some. Altogether about 2.1 million clones are present, approximately 92% being singletons, with the ten largest covering about 1.7%. The sequencing input was naive CD8+ T cells from PBMCs. The receptor source for this set is a man aged 18-30 years in good health. Some clones in this sample may be carry-over from other donors' samples. The CDR3 runs from the conserved cysteine through the conserved F or W. The D gene is left open where the match is weak. The size of a clone is reported for some rows only, either as once, few or many, or as a class for expanded clones.

d_call,v_call,j_call,clone_size,cdr3_aa,cdr3_nt
-,TRBV6-5,TRBJ2-7,-,CASRPTVVSEQYF,TGTGCCAGCAGACCAACAGTCGTTTCCGAGCAGTACTTC
-,TRBV10-3,TRBJ1-4,-,CAISEGGIEKLFF,TGTGCCATCAGTGAGGGCGGTATTGAAAAACTGTTTTTT
-,TRBV30,TRBJ1-1,-,CAWGDLNTEAFF,TGTGCCTGGGGAGATTTGAACACTGAAGCTTTCTTT
-,TRBV18,TRBJ1-2,-,CASSDRGDLVYGYTF,TGTGCCAGCTCAGATCGGGGGGACCTCGTCTATGGCTACACCTTC
TRBD2,TRBV12-5,TRBJ2-7,-,CASGSPHAWTGRHKLAGDEQYF,TGTGCTAGTGGTTCCCCCCACGCCTGGACAGGGCGTCATAAACTAGCGGGAGACGAGCAGTACTTC
TRBD2,TRBV28,TRBJ2-1,-,CASSLTSGGANEQFF,TGTGCCAGCAGCCTTACTAGCGGGGGGGCCAATGAGCAGTTCTTC
-,TRBV30,TRBJ2-2,-,CAWGQNTGELFF,TGTGCCTGGGGACAGAACACCGGGGAGCTGTTTTTT
-,TRBV4-3,TRBJ2-4,-,CASSQALKTGFAKNIQYF,TGCGCCAGCAGCCAAGCTCTTAAAACGGGGTTCGCCAAAAACATTCAGTACTTC
TRBD2,TRBV27,TRBJ2-5,-,CASSLSQDPGLAFATQYF,TGTGCCAGCAGTTTATCTCAGGATCCGGGACTAGCGTTCGCGACCCAGTACTTC
-,TRBV15,TRBJ2-7,-,CATSRVPAGGGSYEQYF,TGTGCCACCAGCAGGGTCCCAGCTGGCGGAGGGTCCTACGAGCAGTACTTC
-,TRBV4-3,TRBJ1-4,-,CASSQGTAINEKLFF,TGCGCCAGCAGCCAAGGGACGGCCATTAATGAAAAACTGTTTTTT
-,TRBV19,TRBJ2-1,-,CASSIGVSGDEQFF,TGTGCCAGTAGTATAGGCGTTAGCGGCGATGAGCAGTTCTTC
-,TRBV7-8,TRBJ2-1,once,CASSNRVRGTNLEQFF,TGTGCCAGCAGCAACAGGGTTCGCGGGACTAATTTGGAGCAGTTCTTC
-,TRBV15,TRBJ2-7,-,CATSSETDGYEQYF,TGTGCCACCAGCAGCGAGACGGACGGCTACGAGCAGTACTTC
-,TRBV7-2,TRBJ1-2,-,CASSPAPRGAPGYGYTF,TGTGCCAGCAGCCCTGCCCCGCGAGGGGCGCCCGGCTATGGCTACACCTTC
TRBD2,TRBV9,TRBJ2-5,-,CASSAKGTSSQETQYF,TGTGCCAGCAGCGCTAAGGGGACTAGCAGCCAAGAGACCCAGTACTTC
TRBD1,TRBV11-2,TRBJ2-7,-,CASSSGQGYGKQYF,TGTGCCAGCAGCTCGGGACAGGGTTATGGGAAGCAGTACTTC
TRBD1,TRBV30,TRBJ2-5,-,CAWSVEYRGWTQYF,TGTGCCTGGAGTGTAGAATACAGGGGGTGGACCCAGTACTTC
-,TRBV6-4,TRBJ2-1,-,CASSVRGGDEQFF,TGTGCCAGCAGTGTAAGGGGTGGGGATGAGCAGTTCTTC
-,TRBV19,TRBJ2-1,few,CASSIAGSSYNEQFF,TGTGCCAGTAGTATAGCAGGTAGCTCCTACAATGAGCAGTTCTTC
-,TRBV5-1,TRBJ2-2,once,CASSPTTSYANTGELFF,TGCGCCAGCAGCCCTACTACTTCTTACGCGAACACCGGGGAGCTGTTTTTT
TRBD2,TRBV4-1,TRBJ2-2,-,CASSQAGGRNTGELFF,TGCGCCAGCAGCCAAGCGGGGGGGCGGAACACCGGGGAGCTGTTTTTT
-,TRBV4-2,TRBJ1-5,-,CASSVIGGGNQPQHF,TGTGCCAGCAGCGTCATTGGCGGGGGCAATCAGCCCCAGCATTTT
-,TRBV7-9,TRBJ2-1,once,CASSLQNDEQFF,TGTGCCAGCAGCTTACAAAACGATGAGCAGTTCTTC
-,TRBV9,TRBJ2-7,-,CASSVEGGPRAEQYF,TGTGCCAGCAGCGTAGAGGGTGGTCCCCGTGCCGAGCAGTACTTC
TRBD1,TRBV18,TRBJ1-4,-,CASSPDLGTVPEKLFF,TGTGCCAGCTCACCGGACCTGGGGACAGTGCCGGAAAAACTGTTTTTT
-,TRBV9,TRBJ2-3,-,CASSVDPSDTQYF,TGTGCCAGCAGCGTAGACCCTTCCGATACGCAGTATTTT